Sequencing of this T cell receptor (delta chain) was carried out in a study of gamma-delta chains in newborns, infants, children. Turning to the study itself: Microbial exposure reportedly drives polyclonal innate γδ T cell expansion after birth.

TCRdb re-called the reads via CATT. Of 6,000 or so delta-chain clones in the sample, around 2% are singletons; the top ten hold about an eighth. Turning to this clone: Possible read error: a much larger clone is one base away. Other nucleotide sequences from this sample produce the same CDR3.

This CDR3 has 18 residues. Trimming removed 0 bases at V and 0 bases at J, with 11 bases between. Germline lookup yields CDR1 GEAIGNYY and CDR2 EKD. The gene calls are TRDV2 and TRDJ3, with TRDD3 as a possible D gene (6 bases). The source of this sequence is a child who was a newborn, infant or young child, either healthy, febrile or measles-vaccinated (not recorded which). What was sequenced was blood. CDR3 nucleotides: TGTGCCTGTGACACCACGGGGGACACCTCCTGGGACACCCGACAGATGTTTTTC. Its protein is CACDTTGDTSWDTRQMFF.